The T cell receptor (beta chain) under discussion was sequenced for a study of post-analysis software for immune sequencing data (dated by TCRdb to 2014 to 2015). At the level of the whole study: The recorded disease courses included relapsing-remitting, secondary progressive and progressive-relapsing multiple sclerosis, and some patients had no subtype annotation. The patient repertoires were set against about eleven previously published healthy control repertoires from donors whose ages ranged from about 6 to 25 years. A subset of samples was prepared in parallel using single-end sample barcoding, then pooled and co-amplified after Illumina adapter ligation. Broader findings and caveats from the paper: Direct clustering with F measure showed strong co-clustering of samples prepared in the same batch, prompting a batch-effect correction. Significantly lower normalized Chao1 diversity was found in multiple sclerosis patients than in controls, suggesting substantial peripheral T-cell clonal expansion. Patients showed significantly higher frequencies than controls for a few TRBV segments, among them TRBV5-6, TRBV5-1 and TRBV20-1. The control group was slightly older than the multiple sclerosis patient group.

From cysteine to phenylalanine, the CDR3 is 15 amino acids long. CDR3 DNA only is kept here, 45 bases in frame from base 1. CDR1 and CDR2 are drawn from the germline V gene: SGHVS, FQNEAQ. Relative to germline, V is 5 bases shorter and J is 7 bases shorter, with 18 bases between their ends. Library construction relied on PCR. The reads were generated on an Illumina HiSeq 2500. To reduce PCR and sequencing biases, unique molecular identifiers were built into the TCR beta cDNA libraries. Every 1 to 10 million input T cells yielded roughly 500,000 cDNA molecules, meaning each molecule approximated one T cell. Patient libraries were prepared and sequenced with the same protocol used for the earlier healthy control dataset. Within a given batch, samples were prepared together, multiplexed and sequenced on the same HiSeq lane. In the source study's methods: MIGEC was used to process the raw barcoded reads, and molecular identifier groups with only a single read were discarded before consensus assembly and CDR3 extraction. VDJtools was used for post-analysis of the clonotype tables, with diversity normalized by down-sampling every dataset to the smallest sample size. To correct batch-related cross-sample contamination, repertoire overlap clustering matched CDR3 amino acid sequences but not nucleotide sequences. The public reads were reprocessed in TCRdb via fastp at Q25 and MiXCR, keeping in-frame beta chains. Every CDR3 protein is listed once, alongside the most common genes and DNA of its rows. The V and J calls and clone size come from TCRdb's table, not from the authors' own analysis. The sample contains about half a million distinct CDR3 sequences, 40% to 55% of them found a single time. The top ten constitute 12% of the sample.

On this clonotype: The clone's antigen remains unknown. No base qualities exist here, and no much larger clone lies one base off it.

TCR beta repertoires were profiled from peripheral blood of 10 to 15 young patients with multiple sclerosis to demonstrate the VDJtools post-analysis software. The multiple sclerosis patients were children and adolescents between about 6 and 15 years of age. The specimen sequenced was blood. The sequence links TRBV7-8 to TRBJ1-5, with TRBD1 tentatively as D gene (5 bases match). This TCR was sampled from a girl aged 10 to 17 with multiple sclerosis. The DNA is TGTGCCAGCAGCCTTCTAGGAGGGGAGAGGCAGCCCCAGCATTTT. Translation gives CASSLLGGERQPQHF.